The rows below give T cell receptor beta chains drawn from one sample of a study of T-cell reconstitution after alpha-beta-depleted transplantation in children. MiXCR, run by TCRdb on the PCR reads, gives a single entry per CDR3 protein. The table shows about 340,000 distinct CDR3 sequences, with about a tenth occurring only once. The material was PBMCs from the stem cell graft donor, obtained from the stem cell graft. These receptor sequences come from a human donor who donated a stem cell graft to a child with acute lymphoblastic leukemia. Both conserved end residues are part of each CDR3. D genes are given only for firm matches. Rows give clone size only sometimes, using once, few, many, or a class for an expanded clone.

clone_size: -; v_call: TRBV12-3/TRBV12-4; d_call: TRBD2; j_call: TRBJ2-7; cdr3_nt: TGTGCCAGCAGGAATAGCGGGACGGGCTACGAGCAGTACTTC; cdr3_aa: CASRNSGTGYEQYF
clone_size: -; v_call: TRBV7-3; d_call: -; j_call: TRBJ2-2; cdr3_nt: TGTGCCAGCAGCTACAGAGAGAACACCGGGGAGCTGTTTTTT; cdr3_aa: CASSYRENTGELFF
clone_size: few; v_call: TRBV11-3; d_call: -; j_call: TRBJ1-1; cdr3_nt: TGTGCCAGCAGCTTATCACAAGGAGGGGAAGCTTTCTTT; cdr3_aa: CASSLSQGGEAFF
clone_size: few; v_call: TRBV5-1; d_call: TRBD2; j_call: TRBJ2-3; cdr3_nt: TGCGCCACCGCCCTCTGGGGGGGTGGCACAGATACGCAGTATTTT; cdr3_aa: CATALWGGGTDTQYF
clone_size: -; v_call: TRBV6-5; d_call: TRBD1; j_call: TRBJ2-5; cdr3_nt: TGTGCCAGCAGTTACGTTGAGGGGGACAGGGTAGAGACCCAGTACTTC; cdr3_aa: CASSYVEGDRVETQYF
clone_size: -; v_call: TRBV4-3; d_call: TRBD2; j_call: TRBJ2-3; cdr3_nt: TGCGCCAGCAGTCAAGGAACGAGCGGGAGGCCCACAGATACGCAGTATTTT; cdr3_aa: CASSQGTSGRPTDTQYF
clone_size: -; v_call: TRBV5-1; d_call: TRBD1; j_call: TRBJ1-3; cdr3_nt: TGCGCCAGCAGCTACCAGACAGGGTCTGGCGACACCATATATTTT; cdr3_aa: CASSYQTGSGDTIYF
clone_size: -; v_call: TRBV10-3; d_call: TRBD2; j_call: TRBJ2-2; cdr3_nt: TGTGCCATCAAGGGGACTAGTCCGGGGGAGCTGTTTTTT; cdr3_aa: CAIKGTSPGELFF
clone_size: -; v_call: TRBV11-1; d_call: TRBD2; j_call: TRBJ2-7; cdr3_nt: TGTGCCAGCAGCTGGGGACAGGGGACTAGCGGGATTTACTACGAGCAGTACTTC; cdr3_aa: CASSWGQGTSGIYYEQYF
clone_size: few; v_call: TRBV7-9; d_call: TRBD2; j_call: TRBJ2-7; cdr3_nt: TGTGCCAGCAGCTTAGCAGGACTAGCGGGGACCTACGAGCAGTACTTC; cdr3_aa: CASSLAGLAGTYEQYF
clone_size: once; v_call: TRBV11-2; d_call: -; j_call: TRBJ1-1; cdr3_nt: TGTGCCAGCAGCTTCGGAAGAGGGGGGGTGAGCACTGAAGCTTTCTTT; cdr3_aa: CASSFGRGGVSTEAFF
clone_size: -; v_call: TRBV21-1; d_call: -; j_call: TRBJ1-2; cdr3_nt: TGTGCCAGCAGCAAAGCCCCGAGGCGGGGTGCGACTGGGGCGACTGGCTACACCTTC; cdr3_aa: CASSKAPRRGATGATGYTF
clone_size: -; v_call: TRBV4-2; d_call: TRBD2; j_call: TRBJ2-1; cdr3_nt: TGTGCCATGAGCCGGGGGCTAGCGGGAGTTACGCCCTACAATGAGCAGTTCTTC; cdr3_aa: CAMSRGLAGVTPYNEQFF
clone_size: many; v_call: TRBV27; d_call: TRBD2; j_call: TRBJ2-3; cdr3_nt: TGTGCCAGCAGCCCTGTGCTTGGCGGGAGTCGAGGGCAGTATTTT; cdr3_aa: CASSPVLGGSRGQYF
clone_size: -; v_call: TRBV11-1; d_call: -; j_call: TRBJ2-1; cdr3_nt: TGTGCCAGCATCACGGGCGGGGTCTACAATGAGCAGTTCTTC; cdr3_aa: CASITGGVYNEQFF
clone_size: -; v_call: TRBV12-3/TRBV12-4; d_call: -; j_call: TRBJ2-2; cdr3_nt: TGTGCCAGTTCCGGGGAGCTGTTTTTT; cdr3_aa: CASSGELFF
clone_size: -; v_call: TRBV4-2; d_call: TRBD2; j_call: TRBJ2-1; cdr3_nt: TGTGCCAGCAGCCAAGAAGCGGGAGGGCCTCGGGAGCAGTTCTTC; cdr3_aa: CASSQEAGGPREQFF